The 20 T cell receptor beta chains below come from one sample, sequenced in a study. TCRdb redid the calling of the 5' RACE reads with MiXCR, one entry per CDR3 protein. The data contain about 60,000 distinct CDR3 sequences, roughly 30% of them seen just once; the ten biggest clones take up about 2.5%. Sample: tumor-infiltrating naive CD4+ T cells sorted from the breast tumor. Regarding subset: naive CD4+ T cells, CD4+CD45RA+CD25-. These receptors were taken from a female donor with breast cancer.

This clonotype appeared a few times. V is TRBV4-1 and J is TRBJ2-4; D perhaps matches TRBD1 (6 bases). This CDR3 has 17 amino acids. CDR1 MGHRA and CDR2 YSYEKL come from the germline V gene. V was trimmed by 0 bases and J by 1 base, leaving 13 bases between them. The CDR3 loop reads CASSQDEGEAAKNIQYF. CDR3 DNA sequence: TGCGCCAGCAGCCAAGATGAGGGGGAAGCGGCCAAAAACATTCAGTACTTC.

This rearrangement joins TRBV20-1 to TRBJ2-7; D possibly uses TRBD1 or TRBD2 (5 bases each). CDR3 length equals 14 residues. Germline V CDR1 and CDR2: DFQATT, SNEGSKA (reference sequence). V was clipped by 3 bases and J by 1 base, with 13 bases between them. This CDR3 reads CSARRGGKSYEQYF. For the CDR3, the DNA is TGCAGTGCTAGGAGGGGCGGAAAGTCCTACGAGCAGTACTTC.

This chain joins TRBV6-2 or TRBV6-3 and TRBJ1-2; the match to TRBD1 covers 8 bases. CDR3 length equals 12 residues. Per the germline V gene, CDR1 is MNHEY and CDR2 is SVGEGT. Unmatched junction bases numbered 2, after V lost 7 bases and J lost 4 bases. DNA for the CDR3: TGTGCCAGCACCGACAGGGGCTATGGCTACACCTTC. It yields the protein CASTDRGYGYTF.

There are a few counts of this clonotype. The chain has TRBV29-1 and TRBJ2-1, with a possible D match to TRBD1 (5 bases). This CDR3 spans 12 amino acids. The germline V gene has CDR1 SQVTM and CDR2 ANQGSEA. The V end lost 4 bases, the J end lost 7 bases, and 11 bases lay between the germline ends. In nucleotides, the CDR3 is TGCAGCGTTGTAGGGGATAGGAATGAGCAGTTCTTC. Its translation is CSVVGDRNEQFF.

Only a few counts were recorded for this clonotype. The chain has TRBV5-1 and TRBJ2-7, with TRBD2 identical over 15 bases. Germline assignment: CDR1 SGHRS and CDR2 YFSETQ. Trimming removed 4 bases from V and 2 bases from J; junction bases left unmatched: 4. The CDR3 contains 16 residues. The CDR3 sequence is CASSTGLAGGPYEQYF. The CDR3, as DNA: TGCGCCAGCAGCACGGGACTAGCGGGAGGCCCCTACGAGCAGTACTTC. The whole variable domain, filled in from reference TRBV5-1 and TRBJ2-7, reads KAGVTQTPRYLIKTRGQQVTLSCSPISGHRSVSWYQQTPGQGLQFLFEYFSETQRNKGNFPGRFSGRQFSNSRSEMNVSTLELGDSALYLCASSTGLAGGPYEQYFGPGTRLTVT.

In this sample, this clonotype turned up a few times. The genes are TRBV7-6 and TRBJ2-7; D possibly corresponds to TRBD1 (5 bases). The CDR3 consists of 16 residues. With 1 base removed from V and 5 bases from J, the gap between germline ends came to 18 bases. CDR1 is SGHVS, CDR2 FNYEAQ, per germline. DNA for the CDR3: TGTGCCAGCAGCTTAGAGGCGGCAGGGCTTAAGCACGAGCAGTACTTC. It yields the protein CASSLEAAGLKHEQYF.

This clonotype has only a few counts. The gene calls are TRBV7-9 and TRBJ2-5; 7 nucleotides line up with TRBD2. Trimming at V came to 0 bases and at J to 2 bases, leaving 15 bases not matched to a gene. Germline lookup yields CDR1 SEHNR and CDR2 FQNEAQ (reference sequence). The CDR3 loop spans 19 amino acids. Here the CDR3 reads CASSLAFGVGGAGQETQYF. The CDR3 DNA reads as TGTGCCAGCAGCTTAGCCTTTGGTGTCGGGGGAGCGGGACAAGAGACCCAGTACTTC.

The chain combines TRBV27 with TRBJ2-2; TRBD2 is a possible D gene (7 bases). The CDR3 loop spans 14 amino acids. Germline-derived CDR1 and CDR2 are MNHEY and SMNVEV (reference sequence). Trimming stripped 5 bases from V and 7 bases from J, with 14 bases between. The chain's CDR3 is CASSQGRANGELFF. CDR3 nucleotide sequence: TGTGCCAGCAGTCAGGGGAGGGCCAACGGGGAGCTGTTTTTT.

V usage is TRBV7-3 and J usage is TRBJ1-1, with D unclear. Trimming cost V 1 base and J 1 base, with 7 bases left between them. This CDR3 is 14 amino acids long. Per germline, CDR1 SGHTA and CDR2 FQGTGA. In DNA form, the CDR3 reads TGTGCCAGCAGCTTAAGTCCCGGGAACACTGAAGCTTTCTTT. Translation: CASSLSPGNTEAFF.

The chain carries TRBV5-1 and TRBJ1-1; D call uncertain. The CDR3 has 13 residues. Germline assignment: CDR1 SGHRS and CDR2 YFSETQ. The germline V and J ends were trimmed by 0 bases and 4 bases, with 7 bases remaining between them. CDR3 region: CASSLVDPTEAFF. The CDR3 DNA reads TGCGCCAGCAGCTTGGTTGATCCCACTGAAGCTTTCTTT.

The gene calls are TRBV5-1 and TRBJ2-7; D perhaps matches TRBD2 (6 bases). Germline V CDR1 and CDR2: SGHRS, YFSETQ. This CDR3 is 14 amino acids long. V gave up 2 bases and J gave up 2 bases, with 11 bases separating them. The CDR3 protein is CASSFLATTYEQYF. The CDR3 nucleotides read TGCGCCAGCAGCTTTCTAGCGACGACCTACGAGCAGTACTTC.

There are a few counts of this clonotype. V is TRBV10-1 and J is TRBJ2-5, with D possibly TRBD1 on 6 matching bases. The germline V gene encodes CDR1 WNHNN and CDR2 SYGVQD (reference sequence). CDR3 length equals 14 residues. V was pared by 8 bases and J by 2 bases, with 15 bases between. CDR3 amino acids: CASSRGNPQETQYF. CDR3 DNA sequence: TGCGCCAGCTCCAGGGGAAACCCACAAGAGACCCAGTACTTC.

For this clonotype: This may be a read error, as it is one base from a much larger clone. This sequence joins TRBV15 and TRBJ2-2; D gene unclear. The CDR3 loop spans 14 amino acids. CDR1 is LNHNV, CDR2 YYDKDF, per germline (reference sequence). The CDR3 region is CTTSNDLWGGELFF. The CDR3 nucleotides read TGTACCACCAGCAACGATTTATGGGGCGGGGAGCTGTTTTTT. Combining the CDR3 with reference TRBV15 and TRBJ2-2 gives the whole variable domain DAMVIQNPRYQVTQFGKPVTLSCSQTLNHNVMYWYQQKSSQAPKLLFHYYDKDFNNEADTPDNFQSRRPNTSFCFLDIRSPGLGDTAMYLCTTSNDLWGGELFFGEGSRLTVL.

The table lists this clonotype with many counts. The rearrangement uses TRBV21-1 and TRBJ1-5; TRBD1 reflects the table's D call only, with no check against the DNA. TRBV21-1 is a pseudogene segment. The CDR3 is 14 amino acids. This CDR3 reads CASRLQGCSQPQHF. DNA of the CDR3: TGTGCCAGCAGATTACAGGGGTGTAGTCAGCCCCAGCATTTT.

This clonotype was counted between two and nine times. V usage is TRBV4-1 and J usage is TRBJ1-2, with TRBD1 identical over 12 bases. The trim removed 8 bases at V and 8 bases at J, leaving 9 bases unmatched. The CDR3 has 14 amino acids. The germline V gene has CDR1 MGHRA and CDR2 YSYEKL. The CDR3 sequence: CASSPGQGAYGYTF. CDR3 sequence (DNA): TGCGCCAGCTCCCCGGGACAGGGGGCTTACGGCTACACCTTC.

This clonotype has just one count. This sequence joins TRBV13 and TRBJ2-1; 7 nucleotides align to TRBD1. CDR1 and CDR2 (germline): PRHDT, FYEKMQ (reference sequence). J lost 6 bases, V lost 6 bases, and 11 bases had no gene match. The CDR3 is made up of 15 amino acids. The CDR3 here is CASRQTGPMINEQFF. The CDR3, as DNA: TGTGCCAGCAGACAGACAGGGCCTATGATCAATGAGCAGTTCTTC.

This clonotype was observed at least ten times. CDR3 nucleotide sequence: TGCGCCAGCAGCCAAGAACATCTATTTAGCTCCTACAATGAGCAGTTCTTC. Protein: CASSQEHLFSSYNEQFF. This chain connects TRBV4-3 to TRBJ2-1; D gene ambiguous. The CDR3 contains 17 residues. Germline values: CDR1 LGHNA, CDR2 YSLEER. V shed 0 bases and J shed 0 bases, with 12 bases lying between them.

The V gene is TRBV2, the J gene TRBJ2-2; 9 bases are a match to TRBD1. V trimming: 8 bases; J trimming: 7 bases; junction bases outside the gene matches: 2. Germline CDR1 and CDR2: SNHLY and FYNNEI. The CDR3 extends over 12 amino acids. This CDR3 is CASGTGRGELFF. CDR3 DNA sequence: TGTGCCAGCGGGACAGGGCGCGGGGAGCTGTTTTTT.

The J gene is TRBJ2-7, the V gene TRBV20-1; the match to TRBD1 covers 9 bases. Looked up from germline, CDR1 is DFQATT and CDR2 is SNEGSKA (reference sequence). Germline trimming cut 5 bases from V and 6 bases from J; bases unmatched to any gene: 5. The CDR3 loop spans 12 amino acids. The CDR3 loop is CSAPGQGGEQYF. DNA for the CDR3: TGCAGTGCTCCGGGACAGGGAGGCGAGCAGTACTTC.

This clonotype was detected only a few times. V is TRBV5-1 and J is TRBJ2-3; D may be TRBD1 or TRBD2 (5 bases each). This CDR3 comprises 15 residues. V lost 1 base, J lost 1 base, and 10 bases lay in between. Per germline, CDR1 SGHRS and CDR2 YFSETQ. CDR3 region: CASSLRGVGTDTQYF. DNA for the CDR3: TGCGCCAGCAGCTTGAGAGGGGTTGGCACAGATACGCAGTATTTT.